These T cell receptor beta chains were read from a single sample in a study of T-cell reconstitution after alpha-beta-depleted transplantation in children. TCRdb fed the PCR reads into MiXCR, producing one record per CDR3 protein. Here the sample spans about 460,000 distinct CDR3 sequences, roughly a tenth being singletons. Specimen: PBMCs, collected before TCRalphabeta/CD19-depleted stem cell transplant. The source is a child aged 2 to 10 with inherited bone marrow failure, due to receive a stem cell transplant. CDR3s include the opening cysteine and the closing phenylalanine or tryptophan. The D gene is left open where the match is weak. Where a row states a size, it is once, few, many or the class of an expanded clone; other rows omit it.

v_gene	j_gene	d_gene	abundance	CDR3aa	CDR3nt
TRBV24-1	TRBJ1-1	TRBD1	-	CATSDPTGGNTEAFF	TGTGCCACCAGTGACCCGACAGGGGGGAACACTGAAGCTTTCTTT
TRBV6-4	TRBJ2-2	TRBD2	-	CAICPFSGVNTGELFF	TGTGCCATCTGTCCATTTAGCGGGGTGAACACCGGGGAGCTGTTTTTT
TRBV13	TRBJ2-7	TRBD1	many	CASSATGTGGYEQYF	TGTGCCAGCAGCGCAACCGGGACAGGGGGCTACGAGCAGTACTTC
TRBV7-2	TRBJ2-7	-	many	CASSSDLGNLFEQYF	TGTGCCAGCAGCTCGGACTTGGGGAACTTATTCGAGCAGTACTTC
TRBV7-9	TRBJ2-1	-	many	CASSPLVGTPREQFF	TGTGCCAGCAGCCCGTTAGTCGGGACCCCCAGGGAGCAGTTCTTC
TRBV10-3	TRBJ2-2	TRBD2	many	CAIPARAGGNTGELFF	TGTGCCATCCCGGCGAGAGCGGGGGGAAACACCGGGGAGCTGTTTTTT
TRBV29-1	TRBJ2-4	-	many	CSVGLGTLKNIQYF	TGCAGCGTTGGGTTGGGGACACTGAAAAACATTCAGTACTTC
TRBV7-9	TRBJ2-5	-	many	CASSLVLLETQYF	TGTGCCAGCAGCTTAGTACTCTTAGAGACCCAGTACTTC
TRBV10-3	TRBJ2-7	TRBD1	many	CAISLGDSLYEQYF	TGTGCCATCAGTCTAGGGGACAGTCTGTACGAGCAGTACTTC
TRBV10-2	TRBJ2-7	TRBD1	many	CASSTLDRGSSYEQYF	TGCGCCAGCAGTACTTTGGACAGGGGGAGCTCCTACGAGCAGTACTTC
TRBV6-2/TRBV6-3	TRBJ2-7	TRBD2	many	CASSYQAGEVHEQYF	TGTGCCAGCAGTTACCAGGCGGGAGAAGTCCACGAGCAGTACTTC
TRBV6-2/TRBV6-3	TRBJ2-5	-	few	CASSYRGWETQYF	TGTGCCAGCAGTTACCGAGGGTGGGAGACCCAGTACTTC
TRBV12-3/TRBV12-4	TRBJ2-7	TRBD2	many	CASSLRLAGTYEQYF	TGTGCCAGCAGTTTAAGGTTAGCGGGTACCTACGAGCAGTACTTC
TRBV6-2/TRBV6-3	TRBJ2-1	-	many	CASSYSATGVGNEQFF	TGTGCCAGCAGTTACTCAGCGACGGGAGTGGGAAATGAGCAGTTCTTC
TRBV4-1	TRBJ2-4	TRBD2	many	CASSQPRTSGRSLAKNIQYF	TGCGCCAGCAGCCAACCGAGGACTAGCGGGAGGTCCCTAGCCAAAAACATTCAGTACTTC
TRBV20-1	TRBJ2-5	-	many	CSARRQIQETQYF	TGCAGTGCTAGACGGCAGATCCAAGAGACCCAGTACTTC
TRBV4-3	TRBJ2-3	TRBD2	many	CASSQDISSGRGDTQYF	TGCGCCAGCAGCCAAGATATTTCTAGCGGGAGGGGAGATACGCAGTATTTT
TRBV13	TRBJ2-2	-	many	CASSLAVTGELFF	TGTGCCAGCAGCTTGGCGGTAACCGGGGAGCTGTTTTTT
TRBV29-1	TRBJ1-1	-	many	CSGPGPSNTEAFF	TGCAGCGGTCCGGGACCTTCGAACACTGAAGCTTTCTTT
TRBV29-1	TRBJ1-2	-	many	CSVGEPPYGYTF	TGCAGCGTTGGGGAACCACCCTATGGCTACACCTTC
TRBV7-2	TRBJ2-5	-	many	CASSLRQETQYF	TGTGCCAGCAGTTTAAGGCAAGAGACCCAGTACTTC
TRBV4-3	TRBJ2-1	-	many	CASSQGYRLANYNEQFF	TGCGCCAGCAGCCAAGGTTATCGGCTAGCGAATTACAATGAGCAGTTCTTC
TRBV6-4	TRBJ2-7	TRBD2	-	CASSDQRECIDEQYF	TGTGCCAGCAGTGATCAGCGGGAGTGTATCGACGAGCAGTACTTC
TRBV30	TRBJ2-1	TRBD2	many	CAWRSLAGLYNEQFF	TGTGCCTGGAGATCCCTAGCGGGGCTTTACAATGAGCAGTTCTTC
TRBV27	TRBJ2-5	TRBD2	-	CASSSSGLAGRETQYF	TGTGCCAGCAGTTCATCGGGACTAGCGGGAAGGGAGACCCAGTACTTC
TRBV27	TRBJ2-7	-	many	CASSDGSYEQYF	TGTGCCAGCAGCGACGGTTCCTACGAGCAGTACTTC
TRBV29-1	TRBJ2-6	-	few	CSVGGGGPSGANVLTF	TGCAGCGTGGGAGGAGGGGGCCCCTCTGGGGCCAACGTCCTGACTTTC
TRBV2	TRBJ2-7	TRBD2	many	CASSDPTSGVSYEQYF	TGTGCCAGCAGTGACCCGACTAGCGGGGTCTCCTACGAGCAGTACTTC
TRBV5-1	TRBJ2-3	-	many	CASSFQSTDTQYF	TGCGCCAGCAGCTTCCAAAGCACAGATACGCAGTATTTT
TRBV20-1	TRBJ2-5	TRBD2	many	CSASLRLAYGQETQYF	TGCAGTGCCAGCCTCAGACTAGCTTATGGCCAAGAGACCCAGTACTTC
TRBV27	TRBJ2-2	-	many	CASTNLGTWGTGELFF	TGTGCCAGCACTAACTTGGGGACATGGGGAACCGGGGAGCTGTTTTTT
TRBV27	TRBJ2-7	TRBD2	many	CASSLGGRPLFYEQYF	TGTGCCAGCAGTTTAGGCGGGAGGCCCCTTTTTTACGAGCAGTACTTC
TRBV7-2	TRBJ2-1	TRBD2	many	CASSWGGEYNEQFF	TGTGCCAGCAGCTGGGGGGGAGAGTACAATGAGCAGTTCTTC
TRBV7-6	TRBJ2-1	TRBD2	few	CASSLAIGRLAGYSYNEQFF	TGTGCCAGCAGCCTAGCCATAGGGCGACTAGCGGGTTACTCCTACAATGAGCAGTTCTTC
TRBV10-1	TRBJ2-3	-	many	CASSPRVEGNTQYF	TGCGCCAGCAGCCCGAGAGTAGAAGGGAATACGCAGTATTTT